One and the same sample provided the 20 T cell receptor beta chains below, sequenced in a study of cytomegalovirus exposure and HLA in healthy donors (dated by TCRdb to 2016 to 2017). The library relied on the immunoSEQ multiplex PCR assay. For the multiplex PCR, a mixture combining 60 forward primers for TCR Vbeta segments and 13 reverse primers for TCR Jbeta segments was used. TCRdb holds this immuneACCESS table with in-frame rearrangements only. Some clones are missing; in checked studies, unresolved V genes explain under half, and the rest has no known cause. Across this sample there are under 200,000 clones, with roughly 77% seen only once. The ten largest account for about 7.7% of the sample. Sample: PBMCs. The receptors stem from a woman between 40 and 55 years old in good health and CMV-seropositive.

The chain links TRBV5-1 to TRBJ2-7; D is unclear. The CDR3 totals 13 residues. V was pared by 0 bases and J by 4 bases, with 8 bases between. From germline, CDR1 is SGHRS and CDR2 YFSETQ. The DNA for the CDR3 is TGCGCCAGCAGCTTGGATCTCTTTTACGAGCAGTACTTC. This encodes CASSLDLFYEQYF.

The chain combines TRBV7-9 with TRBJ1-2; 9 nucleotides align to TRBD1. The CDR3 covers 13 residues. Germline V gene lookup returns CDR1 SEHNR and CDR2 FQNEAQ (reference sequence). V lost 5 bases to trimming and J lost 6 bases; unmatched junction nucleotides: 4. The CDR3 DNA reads TGTGCCAGCAGCCGGGGACAGGGAGATGGCTACACCTTC. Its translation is CASSRGQGDGYTF.

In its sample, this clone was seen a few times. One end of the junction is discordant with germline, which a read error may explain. The CDR3: CASSLDHYTGELFF. The CDR3 DNA reads TGTGCTAGCAGCTTAGATCACTACACCGGGGAGCTGTTTTTT. The rearrangement links TRBV7-7 to TRBJ2-2; D is undetermined. The CDR3 spans 14 residues. Germline V gene data show CDR1 as SSHAT and CDR2 as FNYEAQ (reference sequence).

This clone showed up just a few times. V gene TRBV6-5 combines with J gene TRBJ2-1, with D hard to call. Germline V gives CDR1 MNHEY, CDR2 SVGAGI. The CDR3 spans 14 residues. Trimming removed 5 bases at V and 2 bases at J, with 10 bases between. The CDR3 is CASSLQPPYNEQFF. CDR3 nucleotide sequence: TGTGCCAGCAGTCTACAGCCACCCTACAATGAGCAGTTCTTC.

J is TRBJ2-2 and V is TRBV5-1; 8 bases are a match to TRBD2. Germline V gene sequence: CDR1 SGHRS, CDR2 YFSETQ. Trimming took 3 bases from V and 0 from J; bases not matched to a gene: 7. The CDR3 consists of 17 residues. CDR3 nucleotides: TGCGCCAGCAGCTCAAGCGGGAGTTCGACGAACACCGGGGAGCTGTTTTTT. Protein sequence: CASSSSGSSTNTGELFF. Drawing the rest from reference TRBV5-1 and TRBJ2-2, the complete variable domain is KAGVTQTPRYLIKTRGQQVTLSCSPISGHRSVSWYQQTPGQGLQFLFEYFSETQRNKGNFPGRFSGRQFSNSRSEMNVSTLELGDSALYLCASSSSGSSTNTGELFFGEGSRLTVL.

Here the CDR3 DNA reads TGTGCCAGCAGCCCGCACGCGCGGGGCGAGGGCGGCTACACCTTC. Its protein product is CASSPHARGEGGYTF. The genes are TRBV7-2 and TRBJ1-2; D is perhaps TRBD1 (5 bases). Trimming took off 5 bases at V and 8 bases at J, with 21 bases between the two ends. Germline CDR1 and CDR2: SGHTA and FQGNSA. The CDR3 has 15 amino acids.

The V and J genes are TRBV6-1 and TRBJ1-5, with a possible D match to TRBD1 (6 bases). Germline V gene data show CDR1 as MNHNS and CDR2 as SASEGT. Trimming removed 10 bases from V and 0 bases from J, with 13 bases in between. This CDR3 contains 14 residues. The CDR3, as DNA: TGTGCCACTAAGGGGGACATTAGCAATCAGCCCCAGCATTTT. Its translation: CATKGDISNQPQHF.

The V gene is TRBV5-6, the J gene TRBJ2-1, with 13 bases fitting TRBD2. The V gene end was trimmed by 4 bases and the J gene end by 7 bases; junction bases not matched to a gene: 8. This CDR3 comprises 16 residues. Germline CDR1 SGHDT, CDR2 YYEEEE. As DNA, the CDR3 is TGTGCCAGCAGCCCGTGGACTAGCGGGAGCAGGAATGAGCAGTTCTTC. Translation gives CASSPWTSGSRNEQFF.

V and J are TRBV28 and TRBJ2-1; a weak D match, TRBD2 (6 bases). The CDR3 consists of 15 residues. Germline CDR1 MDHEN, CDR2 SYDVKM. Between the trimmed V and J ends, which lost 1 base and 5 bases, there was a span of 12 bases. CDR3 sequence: CASSLYGSLDNEQFF. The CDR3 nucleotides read TGTGCCAGCAGTTTATACGGGAGTCTGGACAATGAGCAGTTCTTC.

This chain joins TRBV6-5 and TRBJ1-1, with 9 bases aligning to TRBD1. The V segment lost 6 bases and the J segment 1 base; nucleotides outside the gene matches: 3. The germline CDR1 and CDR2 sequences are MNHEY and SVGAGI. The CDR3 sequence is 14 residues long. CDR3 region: CASRQGQGNTEAFF. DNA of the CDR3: TGTGCCAGCAGGCAGGGACAGGGGAACACTGAAGCTTTCTTT.

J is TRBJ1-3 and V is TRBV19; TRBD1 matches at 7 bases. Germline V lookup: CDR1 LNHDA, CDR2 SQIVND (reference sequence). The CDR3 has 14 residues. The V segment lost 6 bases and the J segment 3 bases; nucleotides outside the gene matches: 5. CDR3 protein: CASSPGDSGNTIYF. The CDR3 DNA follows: TGTGCCAGTAGCCCAGGGGACAGTGGAAACACCATATATTTT. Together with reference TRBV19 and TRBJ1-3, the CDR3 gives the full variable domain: DGGITQSPKYLFRKEGQNVTLSCEQNLNHDAMYWYRQDPGQGLRLIYYSQIVNDFQKGDIAEGYSVSREKKESFPLTVTSAQKNPTAFYLCASSPGDSGNTIYFGEGSWLTVV.

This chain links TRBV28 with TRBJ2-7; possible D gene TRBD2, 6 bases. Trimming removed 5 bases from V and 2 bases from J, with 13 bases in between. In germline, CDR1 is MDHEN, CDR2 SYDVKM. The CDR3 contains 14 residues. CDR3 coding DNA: TGTGCCAGCAGTCCAAGGACTAACCCCTACGAGCAGTACTTC. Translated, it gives CASSPRTNPYEQYF.

The CDR3 sequence is CASSFSGGSYNEQFF. In nucleotides, the CDR3 is TGCGCCAGCAGCTTCAGCGGTGGCAGCTACAATGAGCAGTTCTTC. The chain links TRBV5-1 to TRBJ2-1; weak D call: TRBD2 (5 bases). Germline V CDR1 and CDR2: SGHRS, YFSETQ. V dropped 2 bases and J dropped 3 bases, with 12 bases sitting between them. CDR3 length: 15 residues.

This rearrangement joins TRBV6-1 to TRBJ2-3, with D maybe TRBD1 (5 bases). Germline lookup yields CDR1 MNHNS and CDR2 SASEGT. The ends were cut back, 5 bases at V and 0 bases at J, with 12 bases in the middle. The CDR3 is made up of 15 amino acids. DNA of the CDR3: TGTGCCAGCAGTCCTGGGGCCTCTAGCACAGATACGCAGTATTTT. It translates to CASSPGASSTDTQYF.

The DNA of the CDR3 is TGTGCCAGCAGGGCGCGACTAGCGGCGGAAGAGACCCAGTACTTC. Translated, it gives CASRARLAAEETQYF. The chain employs TRBV6-5 and TRBJ2-5; 9 positions agree with TRBD2. The trim removed 6 bases at V and 3 bases at J, leaving 8 bases unmatched. Per the germline V gene, CDR1 is MNHEY and CDR2 is SVGAGI. The length of the CDR3 is 15 residues.

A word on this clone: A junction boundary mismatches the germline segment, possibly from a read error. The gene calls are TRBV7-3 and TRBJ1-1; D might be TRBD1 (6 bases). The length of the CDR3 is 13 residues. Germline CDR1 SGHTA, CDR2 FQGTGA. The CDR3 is CSSSLGQNTEAFF. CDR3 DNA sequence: TGTTCCAGCAGCTTGGGACAGAACACTGAAGCTTTCTTT.

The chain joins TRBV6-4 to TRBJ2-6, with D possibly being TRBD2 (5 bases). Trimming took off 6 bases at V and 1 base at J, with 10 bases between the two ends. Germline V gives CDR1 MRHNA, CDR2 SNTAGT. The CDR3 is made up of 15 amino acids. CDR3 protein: CASSASGSGANVLTF. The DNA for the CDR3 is TGTGCCAGCAGCGCCTCGGGGTCTGGGGCCAACGTCCTGACTTTC.

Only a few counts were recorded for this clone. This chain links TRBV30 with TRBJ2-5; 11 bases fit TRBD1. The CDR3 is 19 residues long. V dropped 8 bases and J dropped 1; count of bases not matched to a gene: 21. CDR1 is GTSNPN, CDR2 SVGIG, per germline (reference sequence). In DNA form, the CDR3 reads TGTGCCACATCCCGGGACAGGGGGATCGCATCGACCCTCCAAGAGACCCAGTACTTC. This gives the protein CATSRDRGIASTLQETQYF.

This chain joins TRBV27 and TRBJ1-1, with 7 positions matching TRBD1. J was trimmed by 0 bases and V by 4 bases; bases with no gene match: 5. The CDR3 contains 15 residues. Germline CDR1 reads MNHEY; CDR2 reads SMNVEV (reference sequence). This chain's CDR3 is CASSSIQGLNTEAFF. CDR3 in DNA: TGTGCCAGCAGTTCGATACAGGGGCTGAACACTGAAGCTTTCTTT.

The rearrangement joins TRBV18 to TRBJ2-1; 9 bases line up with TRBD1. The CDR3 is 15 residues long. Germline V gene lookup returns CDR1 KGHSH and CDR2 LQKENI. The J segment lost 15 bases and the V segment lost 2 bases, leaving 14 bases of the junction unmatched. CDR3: CASSPGRTGDRVMFF. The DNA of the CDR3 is TGTGCCAGCTCACCAGGTCGAACGGGGGACAGGGTCATGTTCTTC. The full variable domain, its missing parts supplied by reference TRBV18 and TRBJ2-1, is NAGVMQNPRHLVRRRGQEARLRCSPMKGHSHVYWYRQLPEEGLKFMVYLQKENIIDESGMPKERFSAEFPKEGPSILRIQQVVRGDSAAYFCASSPGRTGDRVMFFGPGTRLTVL.